Following are 32 T cell receptor beta chains from one sample sequenced in a study of blood T cell repertoires in COVID-19 (dated by TCRdb to about 2020). Library prep was done by the immunoSEQ multiplex PCR assay. TCRdb carries this immuneACCESS record with in-frame sequences only. Its versions omit some clonotypes, under half of them owing to an unresolved V gene in the studies checked, with the rest unexplained. This sample holds some 150,000 clones; around 85% were observed only once. Around 8% of the sample lies in the top ten. The sequenced sample was peripheral blood. The receptors were sampled from a woman aged 55 to 70 with COVID-19, enrolled during active disease.

CDR3 DNA sequence: TGTGCCAGCAGCGTAGGGCAGGGGGCCCACCAAGAGACCCAGTACTTC. It codes for CASSVGQGAHQETQYF. The chain links TRBV9 to TRBJ2-5; 8 nucleotides line up with TRBD1. The CDR3 totals 16 residues. Germline trimming cut 0 bases from V and 0 bases from J; bases unmatched to any gene: 4. Germline CDR1 is SGDLS and CDR2 is YYNGEE.

The CDR3 DNA is TGCGCCAGCAGCGTAGGCGGACTCATCACTGCCTGGGCTTCACCCCTCCACTTT. Residues: CASSVGGLITAWASPLHF. The V and J genes are TRBV5-1 and TRBJ1-6; the D is unclear. Germline V gene sequence: CDR1 SGHRS, CDR2 YFSETQ. The CDR3 spans 18 residues. The ends were cut back, 4 bases at V and 9 bases at J, with 26 bases in the middle.

The sample holds one count of this clone. The chain combines TRBV10-2 with TRBJ1-6; 7 bases are shared with TRBD1. Looked up from germline, CDR1 is WSHSY and CDR2 is SAAADI. The length of the CDR3 is 13 residues. Trimming took 3 bases from V and 9 from J; bases not matched to a gene: 2. The CDR3 is CASSEGTASPLHF. The DNA of the CDR3 is TGCGCCAGCAGTGAAGGGACAGCTTCACCCCTCCACTTT.

CDR3 nucleotide sequence: TGTGCCACCAGCAGAGATCGGTCACAGGAGGGGAAAGCTTTCTTT. Protein product: CATSRDRSQEGKAFF. The V and J genes are TRBV15 and TRBJ1-1, with a possible D match to TRBD1 (5 bases). CDR1 LNHNV and CDR2 YYDKDF come from the germline V gene (reference sequence). The CDR3 totals 15 residues. The V and J ends lost 0 bases and 9 bases respectively, with 17 bases between them.

The gene calls are TRBV15 and TRBJ1-2; D is unclear. CDR1 is LNHNV, CDR2 YYDKDF, per germline (reference sequence). V dropped 1 base and J dropped 6 bases, with 15 bases sitting between them. This CDR3 contains 15 residues. In DNA form, the CDR3 reads TGTGCCACCAGCAGAGCTCCATTACAGTTACATGGCTACACCTTC. Translated, it gives CATSRAPLQLHGYTF.

The chain links TRBV5-1 to TRBJ2-1, with 9 positions matching TRBD2. J was trimmed by 6 bases and V by 6 bases; bases with no gene match: 16. CDR3 length: 17 residues. Per germline, CDR1 SGHRS and CDR2 YFSETQ. The CDR3 bases are TGCGCCAGCACCCCGAGGGCGGCGGGGGGGGACTCCAATGAGCAGTTCTTC. Its translation is CASTPRAAGGDSNEQFF.

The chain has TRBV5-4 and TRBJ1-6; D remains unclear. CDR1 and CDR2 from the germline V gene are SGHNT and YYREEE (reference sequence). V was trimmed by 0 bases and J by 7 bases, leaving 5 bases between them. The CDR3 extends over 13 amino acids. Written as DNA, the CDR3 is TGTGCCAGCAGCTTGGGGGAGAATTCACCCCTCCACTTT. Its translation: CASSLGENSPLHF.

This rearrangement joins TRBV5-4 to TRBJ2-3; 7 positions agree with TRBD2. In germline, CDR1 is SGHNT, CDR2 YYREEE (reference sequence). The ends lost 0 bases at V and 2 bases at J; junction bases unmatched: 6. The length of the CDR3 is 16 residues. The CDR3, as DNA: TGTGCCAGCAGCTTGGGACTCGGGGGGAACACAGATACGCAGTATTTT. Its protein product is CASSLGLGGNTDTQYF.

The V call is TRBV4-2, the J call TRBJ2-1, with 9 bases aligning to TRBD2. The J segment lost 7 bases and the V segment lost 3 bases, leaving 13 bases of the junction unmatched. Germline CDR1 reads LGHNA; CDR2 reads YNFKEQ. The CDR3 is 17 residues long. CDR3: CASSQASFAGGPNEQFF. The CDR3, as DNA: TGTGCCAGCAGCCAGGCATCCTTTGCGGGGGGGCCGAATGAGCAGTTCTTC.

The table lists this clone with a few counts. The chain couples TRBV6-1 to TRBJ2-3, with TRBD2 matching 7 bases. The V gene's germline CDR1 is MNHNS and CDR2 SASEGT. This CDR3 region has 16 residues. Trimming at V came to 0 bases and at J to 1 base, leaving 4 bases not matched to a gene. The CDR3 nucleotides read TGTGCCAGCAGTGAAGCGGGACGGGGGGGCACAGATACGCAGTATTTT. Translating gives CASSEAGRGGTDTQYF.

V and J are TRBV4-1 and TRBJ2-7, with 7 bases lining up with TRBD2. Germline V gene sequence: CDR1 MGHRA, CDR2 YSYEKL. The junction had 9 bases not matched to a gene; V was cut back by 2 bases and J by 2 bases. The CDR3 totals 16 residues. CDR3 coding DNA: TGCGCCAGCAGCCAAAGTCCGGGACTATCCACCTACGAGCAGTACTTC. It specifies CASSQSPGLSTYEQYF.

The chain has TRBV7-9 and TRBJ1-4; the match to TRBD1 covers 7 bases. CDR1 SEHNR and CDR2 FQNEAQ come from the germline V gene (reference sequence). With 2 bases clipped from V and 2 bases from J, the junction kept 11 bases outside the gene matches. The CDR3 contains 18 residues. The CDR3 DNA sequence: TGTGCCAGCAGCTTACCGGGACAGAGGTGGGCTACTAATGAAAAACTGTTTTTT. Translation gives CASSLPGQRWATNEKLFF.

This chain links TRBV29-1 with TRBJ2-3, with 7 nucleotides matching TRBD2. The ends lost 7 bases at V and 3 bases at J; junction bases unmatched: 7. The CDR3 has 13 amino acids. Germline assignment: CDR1 SQVTM and CDR2 ANQGSEA. CDR3 DNA sequence: TGCAGCGGGGAAACCGGGGGGACAGATACGCAGTATTTT. This codes for CSGETGGTDTQYF.

The chain links TRBV28 to TRBJ1-1; D is undetermined. CDR1 is MDHEN, CDR2 SYDVKM, per germline. The CDR3 contains 12 residues. Trimming took 6 bases from V and 0 from J, leaving 5 bases between them. The CDR3 loop reads CASSLVNTEAFF. The DNA of the CDR3 is TGTGCCAGCAGCCTAGTGAACACTGAAGCTTTCTTT.

The chain uses TRBV19 and TRBJ2-1; 11 bases line up with TRBD1. Germline V gene data show CDR1 as LNHDA and CDR2 as SQIVND (reference sequence). The CDR3 covers 14 residues. Trimming at V came to 9 bases and at J to 5 bases, leaving 6 bases not matched to a gene. The CDR3 bases are TGTGCCAGCACGGACAGGGGGCTTAACAATGAGCAGTTCTTC. Translated, it gives CASTDRGLNNEQFF.

DNA of the CDR3: TGTGCCTGGAGTGTACTTCGGACAGGACCACAAGAGACCCAGTACTTC. It yields the protein CAWSVLRTGPQETQYF. The chain employs TRBV30 and TRBJ2-5; 7 nucleotides agree with TRBD1. CDR1 is GTSNPN, CDR2 SVGIG, per germline (reference sequence). The trim removed 0 bases at V and 2 bases at J, leaving 9 bases unmatched. The CDR3 contains 16 residues.

The chain links TRBV11-2 to TRBJ2-7, with D maybe TRBD1 (6 bases). V was clipped by 5 bases and J by 0 bases, with 11 bases between them. This CDR3 spans 14 amino acids. From germline, CDR1 is SGHAT and CDR2 FQNNGV. Here the CDR3 reads CASSPATGSYEQYF. CDR3 DNA: TGTGCCAGCAGCCCCGCGACAGGCTCCTACGAGCAGTACTTC.

The rearrangement links TRBV6-6 to TRBJ1-1, with D perhaps matching TRBD1 (5 bases). Germline loops: CDR1 MNHNY, CDR2 SVGAGI (reference sequence). Deletions cut 7 bases from V and 3 bases from J, with 15 bases between. The CDR3 length is 14 residues. Written as DNA, the CDR3 is TGTGCCAGCACTAACCGGGGGGGGGACACTGAAGCTTTCTTT. It encodes CASTNRGGDTEAFF.

The V gene is TRBV19, the J gene TRBJ1-3; TRBD1 might be the D (6 bases). Deletions cut 5 bases from V and 0 bases from J, with 11 bases between. The CDR3 consists of 15 residues. Per the germline V gene, CDR1 is LNHDA and CDR2 is SQIVND (reference sequence). The CDR3 loop is CASSRGHSSGNTIYF. The DNA for the CDR3 is TGTGCCAGTAGTCGGGGACACTCCTCTGGAAACACCATATATTTT.

The chain couples TRBV5-4 to TRBJ2-2; the D is unclear. Trimming cost V 0 bases and J 6 bases, with 9 bases left between them. The CDR3 contains 14 residues. Germline V gene sequence: CDR1 SGHNT, CDR2 YYREEE (reference sequence). CDR3 amino acids: CASSLGGGPGELFF. The CDR3 nucleotides read TGTGCCAGCAGCTTGGGAGGCGGCCCCGGGGAGCTGTTTTTT.

This clone was counted once. The CDR3 bases are TGTGCTACTACGGTAGAGGAGGCCCAGCATTTT. Its protein product is CATTVEEAQHF. The chain combines TRBV19 with TRBJ1-5, with D uncertain. The length of the CDR3 is 11 residues. CDR1 is LNHDA, CDR2 SQIVND, per germline (reference sequence).

The rearrangement links TRBV7-9 to TRBJ2-1; 7 bases are a match to TRBD1. Germline trimming cut 5 bases from V and 4 bases from J; bases unmatched to any gene: 14. This CDR3 comprises 17 residues. Germline V gene data show CDR1 as SEHNR and CDR2 as FQNEAQ (reference sequence). The DNA of the CDR3 is TGTGCCAGCAGCCCGTCAGAGGGGGCCGAAACTTACAATGAGCAGTTCTTC. It is translated as CASSPSEGAETYNEQFF. Full variable domain (missing parts from reference TRBV7-9 and TRBJ2-1): DTGVSQNPRHKITKRGQNVTFRCDPISEHNRLYWYRQTLGQGPEFLTYFQNEAQLEKSRLLSDRFSAERPKGSFSTLEIQRTEQGDSAMYLCASSPSEGAETYNEQFFGPGTRLTVL.

The V and J genes are TRBV3-1 (or the pseudogene TRBV3-2) and TRBJ1-2, with 7 bases that match TRBD1. CDR3 length equals 16 residues. Germline lookup yields CDR1 LGHDT and CDR2 YNNKEL (reference sequence). Trimming cost V 1 base and J 6 bases; bases outside gene matches: 11. The CDR3 DNA sequence: TGTGCCAGCAGCCAAGCTCCGACAGGGACCTCCGATGGCTACACCTTC. This gives the protein CASSQAPTGTSDGYTF.

The chain joins TRBV9 to TRBJ1-1; D gene uncertain. The V gene's germline CDR1 is SGDLS and CDR2 YYNGEE. Trimming shortened V by 3 bases and J by 4 bases, and 13 bases separated the two germline ends. The CDR3 consists of 14 residues. CDR3 residues: CASSAEGVSTEAFF. CDR3 nucleotides: TGTGCCAGCAGCGCCGAGGGTGTGAGCACTGAAGCTTTCTTT.

This rearrangement joins TRBV12-3 or TRBV12-4 to TRBJ1-5, with a tentative D call TRBD1 (6 bases). The CDR3 loop spans 13 amino acids. V was shortened by 3 bases and J by 8 bases, with 11 bases between the two germline ends. CDR3 residues: CASSFSRGEPQHF. DNA for the CDR3: TGTGCCAGCAGTTTTAGCAGGGGTGAGCCCCAGCATTTT.

The chain combines TRBV23-1 with TRBJ2-2; 12 bases fit TRBD2. TRBV23-1 is an ORF, and what it does is uncertain. CDR3 size: 17 residues. Germline trimming cut 2 bases from V and 7 bases from J; bases unmatched to any gene: 8. The CDR3 DNA is TGCGCCAGCAGTCAAGGACTAGCGGGGTTGGTTGACGGGGAGCTGTTTTTT. This encodes CASSQGLAGLVDGELFF.

The chain has TRBV20-1 and TRBJ2-7; TRBD2 aligns across 9 bases. V was pared by 3 bases and J by 2 bases, with 2 bases of the junction left unmatched. This CDR3 contains 13 residues. The germline V gene has CDR1 DFQATT and CDR2 SNEGSKA (reference sequence). CDR3 in DNA: TGCAGTGCTAGTGGCGGGGGGGCCTACGAGCAGTACTTC. The encoded protein is CSASGGGAYEQYF.

A note on this clone: In the same sample, other DNA sequences code for this CDR3. The chain recombines TRBV30 with TRBJ1-2; tentative D call: TRBD1 (5 bases). The V end lost 1 base, the J end lost 2 bases, and 5 bases lay between the germline ends. The CDR3 sequence is 12 residues long. The germline gives CDR1 GTSNPN, CDR2 SVGIG (reference sequence). This CDR3 reads CAWSGQNYGYTF. CDR3 bases: TGTGCCTGGAGTGGACAGAACTATGGCTACACCTTC. Using reference TRBV30 and TRBJ1-2 for the parts outside the CDR3, the full variable domain is SQTIHQWPATLVQPVGSPLSLECTVEGTSNPNLYWYRQAAGRGLQLLFYSVGIGQISSEVPQNLSASRPQDRQFILSSKKLLLSDSGFYLCAWSGQNYGYTFGSGTRLTVV.

This chain joins TRBV28 and TRBJ1-2; D not resolved. CDR3 size: 13 residues. Germline values: CDR1 MDHEN, CDR2 SYDVKM. With 5 bases removed from V and 5 bases from J, the gap between germline ends came to 12 bases. The CDR3 DNA is TGTGCCAGCAGTGCGGACCCGGGATATGGCTACACCTTC. Encoded protein: CASSADPGYGYTF.

This chain uses TRBV21-1 with TRBJ1-3; the listed D gene, TRBD1, was not tested against the DNA. TRBV21-1 is flagged as a pseudogene. The CDR3 loop spans 18 amino acids. CDR3 coding DNA: TGTGCCAGCAGCAAAGGGGGGACAGGGCGAACCTCTGGAAACACCATATATTTT. Amino acids: CASSKGGTGRTSGNTIYF.

V is TRBV5-1 and J is TRBJ2-7, with 11 bases lining up with TRBD1. The germline V gene has CDR1 SGHRS and CDR2 YFSETQ. The ends lost 3 bases at V and 6 bases at J; junction bases unmatched: 11. The CDR3 runs to 16 residues. The CDR3 nucleotides read TGCGCCAGCAGCTCCCACCTTGGGACAGGGGGTCTCGAGCAGTACTTC. Protein sequence: CASSSHLGTGGLEQYF.

This rearrangement joins TRBV18 to TRBJ2-2; D unclear. CDR3 length equals 14 residues. Trimming stripped 3 bases from V and 0 bases from J, with 5 bases between. Germline lookup yields CDR1 KGHSH and CDR2 LQKENI. The DNA of the CDR3 is TGTGCCAGCTCACCTCTCTCGAACACCGGGGAGCTGTTTTTT. It yields the protein CASSPLSNTGELFF.